These 23 T cell receptor beta chains originate from one sample sequenced in a study of cytomegalovirus exposure and HLA in healthy donors. TCRdb's table, derived via immunoSEQ multiplex PCR, lists solely in-frame clones and lacks some. Among a few hundred thousand clones listed, about nine tenths were seen once. Sequenced: PBMCs. Receptors were obtained from a woman under 30 in good health and CMV-seronegative.

The count of this clone is one. V and J are TRBV6-6 and TRBJ2-1; tentatively, D is TRBD2 (6 bases). The CDR3 length is 15 residues. V was trimmed by 6 bases and J by 8 bases, leaving 20 bases between them. CDR1 and CDR2 (germline): MNHNY, SVGAGI (reference sequence). In DNA, the CDR3 is TGTGCCAGCAGAAGACTAGTGGGGGGAGTGGATGAGCAGTTCTTC. It specifies CASRRLVGGVDEQFF.

J is TRBJ1-5 and V is TRBV18; perhaps TRBD1 as D (6 bases). The V end was cut by 2 bases, the J end by 5 bases, with 13 bases between. CDR1 is KGHSH, CDR2 LQKENI, per germline. The CDR3 has 15 residues. Here the CDR3 DNA reads TGTGCCAGCTCACCAGGTCGAGACAGGCATCAGCCCCAGCATTTT. It codes for CASSPGRDRHQPQHF. Full variable domain (rest looked up from reference TRBV18 and TRBJ1-5): NAGVMQNPRHLVRRRGQEARLRCSPMKGHSHVYWYRQLPEEGLKFMVYLQKENIIDESGMPKERFSAEFPKEGPSILRIQQVVRGDSAAYFCASSPGRDRHQPQHFGDGTRLSIL.

This clone has a handful of counts. Distinct nucleotide sequences in the sample also encode this CDR3. The chain couples TRBV5-4 to TRBJ1-2; D unresolved. Trimming left V 0 bases short and J 4 bases short, with 4 bases between. The germline CDR1 and CDR2 sequences are SGHNT and YYREEE (reference sequence). The CDR3 is 12 amino acids. CDR3 in DNA: TGTGCCAGCAGCTTGGGCAGCTATGGCTACACCTTC. It yields the protein CASSLGSYGYTF.

The rearrangement uses TRBV19 and TRBJ2-7; a possible D gene is TRBD2 (5 bases). V was cut by 3 bases and J by 2 bases, with 14 bases left in between. This CDR3 has 15 amino acids. CDR1 LNHDA and CDR2 SQIVND come from the germline V gene (reference sequence). As DNA, the CDR3 is TGTGCCAGTAGTATGGTGGGAGAAACTACCTACGAGCAGTACTTC. Residues: CASSMVGETTYEQYF.

This chain connects TRBV5-1 to TRBJ2-2; 9 positions match TRBD1. V lost 4 bases, J lost 3 bases, and 4 bases stayed unmatched. Germline lookup yields CDR1 SGHRS and CDR2 YFSETQ. This CDR3 has 15 residues. CDR3 sequence reads: CASSPWTGDTGELFF. The CDR3 DNA reads TGCGCCAGCAGCCCCTGGACAGGGGACACCGGGGAGCTGTTTTTT.

This clone was detected once. J is TRBJ1-5 and V is TRBV6-1; D may be TRBD1 (6 bases). The CDR3 contains 16 residues. From germline, CDR1 is MNHNS and CDR2 SASEGT. V was clipped by 1 base and J by 7 bases, with 17 bases between them. As DNA, the CDR3 is TGTGCCAGCAGTGAAGTTTACAGGGCGAGGGGGCAGCCCCAGCATTTT. This codes for CASSEVYRARGQPQHF.

The rearrangement uses TRBV18 and TRBJ1-1; the D gene is possibly TRBD1 (6 bases). CDR1 is KGHSH and CDR2 is LQKENI in the germline V gene. Trimming stripped 6 bases from V and 0 bases from J, with 14 bases between. The CDR3 sequence is 15 residues long. The CDR3 nucleotides read TGTGCCAGCTCCATAAAGGGACACTTGAACACTGAAGCTTTCTTT. It encodes CASSIKGHLNTEAFF.

V gene TRBV4-1 combines with J gene TRBJ2-5, with D hard to call. The V gene's germline CDR1 is MGHRA and CDR2 YSYEKL. V dropped 4 bases and J dropped 2 bases, with 29 bases sitting between them. The CDR3 sequence is 20 residues long. The DNA for the CDR3 is TGCGCCAGCAGCCTCCTTCCCAGTGCACCGGCACACTACGCTCAAGAGACCCAGTACTTC. This sequence encodes CASSLLPSAPAHYAQETQYF.

The genes are TRBV19 and TRBJ2-2; possibly TRBD2 for D (5 bases). Per germline, CDR1 LNHDA and CDR2 SQIVND (reference sequence). With 5 bases removed from V and 4 bases from J, the gap between germline ends came to 11 bases. The CDR3 covers 14 residues. CDR3 sequence reads: CASSLPGVTGELFF. DNA of the CDR3: TGTGCCAGTAGTCTCCCCGGGGTCACCGGGGAGCTGTTTTTT.

This chain links TRBV15 with TRBJ1-4; 8 bases align to TRBD1. This CDR3 spans 15 amino acids. Germline lookup yields CDR1 LNHNV and CDR2 YYDKDF (reference sequence). V was pared by 2 bases and J by 7 bases, with 6 bases of the junction left unmatched. The CDR3 region has the DNA TGTGCCACCAGCAGATCCGGGACAGGAGGTGAAAAACTGTTTTTT. Translating gives CATSRSGTGGEKLFF.

The chain has TRBV7-6 and TRBJ1-1; D is unclear. The CDR3 totals 15 residues. Deletions cut 4 bases from V and 7 bases from J, with 19 bases between. The V gene's germline CDR1 is SGHVS and CDR2 FNYEAQ. The CDR3 DNA is TGTGCCAGCAGCTCATCGGCCAGGCAGGTCGATGAAGCTTTCTTT. Residues: CASSSSARQVDEAFF.

The V and J genes are TRBV10-3 and TRBJ2-5, with D maybe TRBD1 (5 bases). Germline V gene sequence: CDR1 ENHRY, CDR2 SYGVKD. The CDR3 loop spans 13 amino acids. V lost 3 bases and J lost 0, with 5 bases in between. The CDR3 DNA sequence: TGTGCCATCAGTGACAGGGACCAAGAGACCCAGTACTTC. Translated, it gives CAISDRDQETQYF.

This clone was observed a handful of times. This sequence joins TRBV11-2 and TRBJ2-7; 9 nucleotides agree with TRBD1. This CDR3 is built from 17 residues. Germline loops: CDR1 SGHAT, CDR2 FQNNGV. Trimming cost V 5 bases and J 6 bases; bases outside gene matches: 17. Here the CDR3 reads CASSLGGQGQGRFEQYF. The CDR3 DNA reads TGTGCCAGCAGCCTGGGGGGACAGGGTCAAGGAAGGTTCGAGCAGTACTTC. The variable domain in full, with the rest retrieved from reference TRBV11-2 and TRBJ2-7, is EAGVAQSPRYKIIEKRQSVAFWCNPISGHATLYWYQQILGQGPKLLIQFQNNGVVDDSQLPKDRFSAERLKGVDSTLKIQPAKLEDSAVYLCASSLGGQGQGRFEQYFGPGTRLTVT.

This chain connects TRBV7-9 to TRBJ2-2, with 8 bases that match TRBD2. J was trimmed by 4 bases and V by 5 bases; bases with no gene match: 15. CDR1 is SEHNR and CDR2 is FQNEAQ in the germline V gene (reference sequence). The CDR3 extends over 18 amino acids. CDR3 protein: CASSPIGGGLAGTGELFF. The CDR3 nucleotides are TGTGCCAGCAGCCCAATAGGAGGCGGGCTAGCGGGCACCGGGGAGCTGTTTTTT.

The chain recombines TRBV28 with TRBJ1-1; 7 bases are a match to TRBD1. Germline values: CDR1 MDHEN, CDR2 SYDVKM. V lost 4 bases, J lost 5 bases, and 10 bases stayed unmatched. The CDR3 totals 15 residues. The CDR3 spells CASSSPAGGWTEAFF. CDR3 bases: TGTGCCAGCAGTTCCCCGGCAGGGGGATGGACTGAAGCTTTCTTT.

The genes are TRBV6-1 and TRBJ2-5, with TRBD2 matching 8 bases. Germline values: CDR1 MNHNS, CDR2 SASEGT. Trimming cost V 3 bases and J 7 bases; bases outside gene matches: 16. This CDR3 has 17 amino acids. This CDR3 reads CASSDPLASGSRGTQYF. DNA for the CDR3: TGTGCCAGCAGTGACCCCCTGGCAAGCGGGAGCCGCGGGACCCAGTACTTC.

The rearrangement joins TRBV7-9 to TRBJ2-2, with 8 bases aligning to TRBD2. V dropped 5 bases and J dropped 10; count of bases not matched to a gene: 3. This CDR3 comprises 12 residues. Germline CDR1 reads SEHNR; CDR2 reads FQNEAQ (reference sequence). The CDR3 coding sequence is TGTGCCAGCAGCCTAGGACTAGCGGAGCTGTTTTTT. This translates into CASSLGLAELFF.

The chain links TRBV2 to TRBJ2-3, with 10 bases identical to TRBD2. V lost 6 bases to trimming and J lost 2 bases; unmatched junction nucleotides: 8. The germline V gene has CDR1 SNHLY and CDR2 FYNNEI. The CDR3 contains 16 residues. The CDR3 here is CASSDRTSGSTDTQYF. DNA of the CDR3: TGTGCCAGCAGCGATAGGACTAGCGGCTCCACAGATACGCAGTATTTT.

The V call is TRBV28, the J call TRBJ1-1; weak D call: TRBD1 (5 bases). Germline CDR1 and CDR2: MDHEN and SYDVKM. With 6 bases removed from V and 8 bases from J, the gap between germline ends came to 10 bases. This CDR3 comprises 11 residues. The CDR3 DNA sequence: TGTGCCAGCAGCGGGGGTCCAGAAGCTTTCTTT. Protein product: CASSGGPEAFF.

The chain employs TRBV6-1 and TRBJ2-3; 11 bases line up with TRBD2. Germline values: CDR1 MNHNS, CDR2 SASEGT. The V and J ends lost 2 bases and 0 bases, in that order; junction bases with no gene match: 13. The CDR3 has 20 residues. The CDR3 loop reads CASSERWGSGGARSTDTQYF. The CDR3 nucleotides are TGTGCCAGCAGTGAAAGGTGGGGTAGCGGGGGGGCCCGGAGCACAGATACGCAGTATTTT.

J is TRBJ1-4 and V is TRBV7-9; a weak D match, TRBD1 (5 bases). Germline V CDR1 and CDR2: SEHNR, FQNEAQ (reference sequence). The CDR3 has 14 residues. V dropped 1 base and J dropped 10 bases, with 13 bases sitting between them. The CDR3 region is CASSLGSREGKLFF. Written as DNA, the CDR3 is TGTGCCAGCAGCTTAGGGAGCAGGGAGGGAAAACTGTTTTTT.

The V gene is TRBV7-2, the J gene TRBJ1-5; D ambiguous. Trimming stripped 4 bases from V and 9 bases from J, with 10 bases between. This CDR3 has 12 amino acids. Germline values: CDR1 SGHTA, CDR2 FQGNSA. The CDR3 bases are TGTGCCAGCAGCTCCTTCGGTGGGCCCCAGCATTTT. It translates to CASSSFGGPQHF.

The V and J genes are TRBV7-9 and TRBJ1-3, with TRBD1 as a possible D gene (6 bases). V was pared by 5 bases and J by 3 bases, with 14 bases between. Germline CDR1 SEHNR, CDR2 FQNEAQ (reference sequence). This CDR3 has 15 amino acids. The CDR3 sequence: CASSLQGVGGNTIYF. The CDR3 nucleotides read TGTGCCAGCAGCCTACAGGGAGTAGGTGGAAACACCATATATTTT.